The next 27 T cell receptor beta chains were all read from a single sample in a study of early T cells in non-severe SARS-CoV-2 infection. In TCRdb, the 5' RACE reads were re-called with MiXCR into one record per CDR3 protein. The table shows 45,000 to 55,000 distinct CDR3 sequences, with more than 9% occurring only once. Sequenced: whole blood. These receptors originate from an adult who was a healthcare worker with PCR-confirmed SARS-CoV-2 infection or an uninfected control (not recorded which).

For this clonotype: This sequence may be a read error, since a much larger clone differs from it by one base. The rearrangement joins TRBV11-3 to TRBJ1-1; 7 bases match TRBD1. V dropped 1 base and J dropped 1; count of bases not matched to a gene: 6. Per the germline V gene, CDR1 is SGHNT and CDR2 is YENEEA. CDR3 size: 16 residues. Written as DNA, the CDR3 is TGTGCCAGCAGCTTAGGGCAGGGGGTACCGAACACTGAAGCTTTCTTT. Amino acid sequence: CASSLGQGVPNTEAFF.

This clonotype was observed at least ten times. The CDR3 DNA reads as TGCAGTGCTAGAGAGCGGGGGGCCGTAGAGACCCAGTACTTC. This sequence encodes CSARERGAVETQYF. V gene TRBV20-1 combines with J gene TRBJ2-5; 8 nucleotides match TRBD2. The length of the CDR3 is 14 residues. CDR1 and CDR2 (germline): DFQATT, SNEGSKA (reference sequence). The V segment lost 0 bases and the J segment 4 bases; nucleotides outside the gene matches: 4.

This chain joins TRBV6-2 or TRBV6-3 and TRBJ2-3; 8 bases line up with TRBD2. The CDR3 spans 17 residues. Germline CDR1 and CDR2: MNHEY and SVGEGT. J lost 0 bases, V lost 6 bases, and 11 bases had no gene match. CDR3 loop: CASSPGLDGFSTDTQYF. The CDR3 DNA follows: TGTGCCAGCAGCCCGGGACTAGATGGTTTTAGCACAGATACGCAGTATTTT.

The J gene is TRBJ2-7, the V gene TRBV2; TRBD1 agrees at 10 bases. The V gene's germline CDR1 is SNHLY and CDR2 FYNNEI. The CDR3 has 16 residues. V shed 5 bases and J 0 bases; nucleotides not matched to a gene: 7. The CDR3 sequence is CASSPAGDRGSYEQYF. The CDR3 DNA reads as TGTGCCAGCAGTCCCGCGGGGGACAGGGGCTCCTACGAGCAGTACTTC.

The CDR3 bases are TGTGCCACCCTAGGGACTGAAGCTTTCTTT. It is translated as CATLGTEAFF. This chain joins TRBV28 and TRBJ1-1; D is ambiguous. Trimming pared 10 bases from V and 5 bases from J, leaving 8 bases between. The germline V gene has CDR1 MDHEN and CDR2 SYDVKM. CDR3 length: 10 amino acids.

The DNA for the CDR3 is TGTGCCATCACTCGGACTAGCGGGAGCACAGATACGCAGTATTTT. Its translation is CAITRTSGSTDTQYF. The chain links TRBV10-3 to TRBJ2-3; TRBD2 agrees at 11 bases. Germline values: CDR1 ENHRY, CDR2 SYGVKD. This CDR3 is built from 15 residues. The J segment lost 0 bases and the V segment lost 7 bases, leaving 3 bases of the junction unmatched.

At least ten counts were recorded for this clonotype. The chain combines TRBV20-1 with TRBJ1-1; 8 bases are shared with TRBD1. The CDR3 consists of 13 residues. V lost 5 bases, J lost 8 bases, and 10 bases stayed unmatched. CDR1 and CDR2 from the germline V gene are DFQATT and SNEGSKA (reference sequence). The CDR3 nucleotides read TGCAGTGCTTGGGACAGGCCGGGCGGCGAAGCTTTCTTT. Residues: CSAWDRPGGEAFF.

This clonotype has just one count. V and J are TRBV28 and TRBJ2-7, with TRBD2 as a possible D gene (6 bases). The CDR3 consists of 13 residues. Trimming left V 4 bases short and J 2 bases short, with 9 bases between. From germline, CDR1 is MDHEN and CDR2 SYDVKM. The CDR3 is CASSSTSPYEQYF. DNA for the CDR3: TGTGCCAGCAGTTCCACTAGCCCCTACGAGCAGTACTTC.

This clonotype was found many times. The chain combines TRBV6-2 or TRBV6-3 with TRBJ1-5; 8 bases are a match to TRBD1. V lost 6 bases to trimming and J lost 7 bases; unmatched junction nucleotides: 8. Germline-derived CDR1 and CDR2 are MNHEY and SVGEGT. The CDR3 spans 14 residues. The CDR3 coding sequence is TGTGCCAGCAGGGAACGGACAGGGACACAGCCCCAGCATTTT. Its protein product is CASRERTGTQPQHF.

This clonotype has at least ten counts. The CDR3 sequence: CASSFGGTGREQFF. As DNA, the CDR3 is TGTGCCAGCAGCTTTGGAGGGACAGGGAGGGAGCAGTTCTTC. J is TRBJ2-1 and V is TRBV7-2, with 9 bases that match TRBD1. The CDR3 is made up of 14 amino acids. The V gene's germline CDR1 is SGHTA and CDR2 FQGNSA. V lost 3 bases and J lost 10; bases outside the gene matches: 7.

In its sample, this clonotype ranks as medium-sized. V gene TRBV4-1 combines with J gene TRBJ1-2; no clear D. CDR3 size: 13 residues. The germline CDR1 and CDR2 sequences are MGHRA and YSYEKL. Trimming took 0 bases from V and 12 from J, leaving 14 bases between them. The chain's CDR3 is CASSQDYWVLHTF. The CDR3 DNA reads TGCGCCAGCAGCCAAGATTATTGGGTTCTCCACACCTTC.

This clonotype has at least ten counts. The DNA for the CDR3 is TGTGCCAGCAGTCTAGCGGGAGCTAAAGATACGCAGTATTTT. Its protein is CASSLAGAKDTQYF. The J gene is TRBJ2-3, the V gene TRBV6-5, with 10 bases aligning to TRBD2. The CDR3 loop spans 14 amino acids. J gave up 5 bases and V 5 bases, and 4 bases lay outside the gene matches. Germline CDR1 MNHEY, CDR2 SVGAGI.

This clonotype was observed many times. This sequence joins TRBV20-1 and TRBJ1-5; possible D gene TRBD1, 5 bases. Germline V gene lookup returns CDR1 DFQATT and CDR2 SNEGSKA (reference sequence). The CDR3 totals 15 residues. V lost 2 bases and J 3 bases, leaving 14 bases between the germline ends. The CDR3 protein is CSARIAGGTNQPQHF. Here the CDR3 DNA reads TGCAGTGCTAGAATCGCGGGGGGGACCAATCAGCCCCAGCATTTT.

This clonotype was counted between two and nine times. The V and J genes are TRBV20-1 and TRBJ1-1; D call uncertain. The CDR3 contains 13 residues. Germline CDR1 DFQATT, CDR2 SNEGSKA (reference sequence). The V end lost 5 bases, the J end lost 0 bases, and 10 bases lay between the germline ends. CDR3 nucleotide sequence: TGCAGTGCTCCGAACAACTTGAACACTGAAGCTTTCTTT. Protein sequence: CSAPNNLNTEAFF.

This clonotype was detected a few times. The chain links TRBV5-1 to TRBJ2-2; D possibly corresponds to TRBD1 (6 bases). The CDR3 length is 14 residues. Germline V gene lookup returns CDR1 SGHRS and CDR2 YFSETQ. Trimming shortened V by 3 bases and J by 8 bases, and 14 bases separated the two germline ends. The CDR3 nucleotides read TGCGCCAGCAGCTCCGGGACACCGGGTGGGGAGCTGTTTTTT. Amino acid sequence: CASSSGTPGGELFF. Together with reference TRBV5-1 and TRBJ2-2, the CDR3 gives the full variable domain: KAGVTQTPRYLIKTRGQQVTLSCSPISGHRSVSWYQQTPGQGLQFLFEYFSETQRNKGNFPGRFSGRQFSNSRSEMNVSTLELGDSALYLCASSSGTPGGELFFGEGSRLTVL.

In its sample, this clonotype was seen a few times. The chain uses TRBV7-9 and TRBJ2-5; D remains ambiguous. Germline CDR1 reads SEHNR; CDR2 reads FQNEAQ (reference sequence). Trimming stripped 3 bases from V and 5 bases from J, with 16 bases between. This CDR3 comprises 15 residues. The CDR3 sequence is CASSLVQRRGETQYF. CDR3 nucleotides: TGTGCCAGCAGCTTGGTCCAACGAAGAGGCGAGACCCAGTACTTC.

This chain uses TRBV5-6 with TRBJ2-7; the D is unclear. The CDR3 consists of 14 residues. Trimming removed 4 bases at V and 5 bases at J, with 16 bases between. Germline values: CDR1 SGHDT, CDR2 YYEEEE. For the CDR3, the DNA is TGTGCCAGCAGCCCTAGGGCATTGAGTGACGAGCAGTACTTC. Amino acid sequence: CASSPRALSDEQYF.

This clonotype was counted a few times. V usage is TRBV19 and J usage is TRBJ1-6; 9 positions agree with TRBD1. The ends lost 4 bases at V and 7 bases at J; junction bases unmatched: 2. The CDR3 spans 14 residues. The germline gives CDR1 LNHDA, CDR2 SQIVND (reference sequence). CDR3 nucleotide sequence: TGTGCCAGTAGTACAACAGGGGGCAATTCACCCCTCCACTTT. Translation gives CASSTTGGNSPLHF.

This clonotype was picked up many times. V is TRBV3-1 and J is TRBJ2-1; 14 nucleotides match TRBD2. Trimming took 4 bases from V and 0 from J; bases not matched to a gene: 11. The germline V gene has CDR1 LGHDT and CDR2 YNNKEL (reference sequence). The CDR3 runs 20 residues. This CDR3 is CASSRLPGLAGGSSYNEQFF. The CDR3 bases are TGTGCCAGCAGCCGACTACCCGGACTAGCGGGGGGCAGCTCCTACAATGAGCAGTTCTTC.

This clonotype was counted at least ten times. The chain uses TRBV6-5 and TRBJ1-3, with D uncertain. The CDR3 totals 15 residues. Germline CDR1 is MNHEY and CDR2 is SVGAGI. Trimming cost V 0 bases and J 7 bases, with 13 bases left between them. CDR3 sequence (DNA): TGTGCCAGCAGTTACTCGTCTAGTCTGCTTAACACCATATATTTT. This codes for CASSYSSSLLNTIYF.

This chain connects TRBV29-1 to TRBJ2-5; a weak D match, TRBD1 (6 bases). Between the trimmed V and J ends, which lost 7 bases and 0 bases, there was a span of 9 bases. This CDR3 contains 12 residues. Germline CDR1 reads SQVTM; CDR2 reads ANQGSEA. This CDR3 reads CSARQDQETQYF. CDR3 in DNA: TGCAGCGCTCGACAGGACCAAGAGACCCAGTACTTC.

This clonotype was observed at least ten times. The CDR3 loop reads CSAHRRFELSYEQYF. CDR3 coding DNA: TGCAGTGCTCATAGACGGTTCGAGCTTTCCTACGAGCAGTACTTC. The chain has TRBV20-1 and TRBJ2-7; no clear D. The ends were cut back, 5 bases at V and 1 base at J, with 18 bases in the middle. The CDR3 spans 15 residues. CDR1 DFQATT and CDR2 SNEGSKA come from the germline V gene (reference sequence).

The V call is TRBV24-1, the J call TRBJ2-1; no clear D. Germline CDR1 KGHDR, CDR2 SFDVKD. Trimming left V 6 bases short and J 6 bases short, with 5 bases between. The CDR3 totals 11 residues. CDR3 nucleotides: TGTGCCACCAGTACCCTCAATGAGCAGTTCTTC. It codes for CATSTLNEQFF.

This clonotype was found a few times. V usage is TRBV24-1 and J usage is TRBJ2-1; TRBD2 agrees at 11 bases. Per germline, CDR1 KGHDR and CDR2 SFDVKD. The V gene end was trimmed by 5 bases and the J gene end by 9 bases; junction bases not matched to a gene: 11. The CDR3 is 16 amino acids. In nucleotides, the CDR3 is TGTGCCACCAGTGGCCTTAGCGGGGGGGCCGATACTGAGCAGTTCTTC. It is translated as CATSGLSGGADTEQFF.

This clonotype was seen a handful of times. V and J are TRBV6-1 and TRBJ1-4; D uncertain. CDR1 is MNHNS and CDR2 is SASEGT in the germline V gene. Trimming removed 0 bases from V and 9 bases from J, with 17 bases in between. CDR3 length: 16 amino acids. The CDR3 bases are TGTGCCAGCAGTGAAGCGAACCCAGGAACGTCTAAAAAACTGTTTTTT. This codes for CASSEANPGTSKKLFF.

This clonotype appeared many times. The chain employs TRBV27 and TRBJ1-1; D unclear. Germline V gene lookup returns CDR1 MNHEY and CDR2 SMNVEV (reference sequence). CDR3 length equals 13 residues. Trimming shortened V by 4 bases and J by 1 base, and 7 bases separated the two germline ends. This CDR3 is CASSSAGNTEAFF. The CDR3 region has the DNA TGTGCCAGCAGTTCCGCGGGGAACACTGAAGCTTTCTTT.

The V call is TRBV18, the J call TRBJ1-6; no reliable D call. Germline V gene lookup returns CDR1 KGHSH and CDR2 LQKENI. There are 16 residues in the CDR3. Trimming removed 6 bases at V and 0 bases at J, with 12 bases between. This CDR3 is CASSPRESSYNSPLHF. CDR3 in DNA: TGTGCCAGCTCCCCGAGAGAAAGCTCCTATAATTCACCCCTCCACTTT.